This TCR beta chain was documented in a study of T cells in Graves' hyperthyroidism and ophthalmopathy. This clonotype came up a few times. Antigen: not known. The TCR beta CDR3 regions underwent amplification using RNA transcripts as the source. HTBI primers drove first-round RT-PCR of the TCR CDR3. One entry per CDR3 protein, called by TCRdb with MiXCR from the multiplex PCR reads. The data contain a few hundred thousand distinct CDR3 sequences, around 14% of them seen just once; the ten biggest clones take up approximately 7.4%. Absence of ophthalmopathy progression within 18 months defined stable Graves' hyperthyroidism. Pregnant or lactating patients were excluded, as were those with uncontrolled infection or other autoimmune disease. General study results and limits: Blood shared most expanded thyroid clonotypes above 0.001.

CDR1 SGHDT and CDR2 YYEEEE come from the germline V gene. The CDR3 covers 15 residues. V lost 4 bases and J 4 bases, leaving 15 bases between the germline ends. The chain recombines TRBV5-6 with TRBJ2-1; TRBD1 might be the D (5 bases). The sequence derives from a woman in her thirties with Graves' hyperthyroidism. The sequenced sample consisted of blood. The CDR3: CASSQLGAPYNEQFF. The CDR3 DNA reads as TGTGCCAGCAGCCAATTAGGGGCGCCTTACAATGAGCAGTTCTTC. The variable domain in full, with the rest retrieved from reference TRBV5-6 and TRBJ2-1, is DAGVTQSPTHLIKTRGQQVTLRCSPKSGHDTVSWYQQALGQGPQFIFQYYEEEERQRGNFPDRFSGHQFPNYSSELNVNALLLGDSALYLCASSQLGAPYNEQFFGPGTRLTVL.